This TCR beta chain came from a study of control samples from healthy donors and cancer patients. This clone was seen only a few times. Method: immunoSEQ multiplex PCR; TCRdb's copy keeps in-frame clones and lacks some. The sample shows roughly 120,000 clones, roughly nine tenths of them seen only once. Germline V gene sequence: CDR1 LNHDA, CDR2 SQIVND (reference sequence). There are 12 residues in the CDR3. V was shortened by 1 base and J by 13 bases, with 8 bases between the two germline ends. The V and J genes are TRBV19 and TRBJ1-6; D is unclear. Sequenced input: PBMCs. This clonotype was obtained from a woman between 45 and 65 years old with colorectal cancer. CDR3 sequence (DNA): TGTGCCAGTAGTATAGCAGGTCTGCCCCTCCACTTT. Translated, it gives CASSIAGLPLHF.